The clone carrying this T cell receptor beta chain occurred once. The source of the sample is a study of shared clonotypes between healthy human individuals. Libraries were prepared by immunoSEQ multiplex PCR; TCRdb keeps only in-frame clonotypes and omits some of them. The sample comprises some 2.4 million clones, roughly 93% of which are singletons, and around 0.4% rests with the top ten. Germline-derived CDR1 and CDR2 are SGHAT and FQNNGV. This CDR3 has 16 amino acids. The germline V and J ends were trimmed by 5 bases and 6 bases, with 23 bases remaining between them. The source material was naive CD4+ T cells from PBMCs. Subset described: CD45RA+ positively selected. The V call is TRBV11-2, the J call TRBJ2-7, with D maybe TRBD2 (6 bases). The receptor comes from a young man in good health. Some clones in this sample may be carry-over from other donors' samples. This CDR3 is CASSLFPGRNQGEQYF. In DNA, the CDR3 is TGTGCCAGCAGCCTTTTCCCCGGGAGAAATCAGGGCGAGCAGTACTTC.